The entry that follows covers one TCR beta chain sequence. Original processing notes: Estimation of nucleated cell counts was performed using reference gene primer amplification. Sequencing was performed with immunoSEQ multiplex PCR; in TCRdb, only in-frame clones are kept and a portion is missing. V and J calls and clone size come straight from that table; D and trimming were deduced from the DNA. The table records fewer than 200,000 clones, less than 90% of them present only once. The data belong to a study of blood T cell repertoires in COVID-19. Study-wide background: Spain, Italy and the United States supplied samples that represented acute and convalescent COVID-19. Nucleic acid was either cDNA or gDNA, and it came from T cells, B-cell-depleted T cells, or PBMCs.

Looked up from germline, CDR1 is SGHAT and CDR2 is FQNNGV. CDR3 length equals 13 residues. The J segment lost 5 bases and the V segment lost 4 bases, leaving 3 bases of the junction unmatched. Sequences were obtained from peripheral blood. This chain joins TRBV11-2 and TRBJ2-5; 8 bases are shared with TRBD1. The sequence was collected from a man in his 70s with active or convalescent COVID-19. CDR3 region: CASSSDRVETQYF. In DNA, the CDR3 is TGTGCCAGCAGCTCGGACAGGGTGGAGACCCAGTACTTC. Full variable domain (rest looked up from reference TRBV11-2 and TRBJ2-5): EAGVAQSPRYKIIEKRQSVAFWCNPISGHATLYWYQQILGQGPKLLIQFQNNGVVDDSQLPKDRFSAERLKGVDSTLKIQPAKLEDSAVYLCASSSDRVETQYFGPGTRLLVL.